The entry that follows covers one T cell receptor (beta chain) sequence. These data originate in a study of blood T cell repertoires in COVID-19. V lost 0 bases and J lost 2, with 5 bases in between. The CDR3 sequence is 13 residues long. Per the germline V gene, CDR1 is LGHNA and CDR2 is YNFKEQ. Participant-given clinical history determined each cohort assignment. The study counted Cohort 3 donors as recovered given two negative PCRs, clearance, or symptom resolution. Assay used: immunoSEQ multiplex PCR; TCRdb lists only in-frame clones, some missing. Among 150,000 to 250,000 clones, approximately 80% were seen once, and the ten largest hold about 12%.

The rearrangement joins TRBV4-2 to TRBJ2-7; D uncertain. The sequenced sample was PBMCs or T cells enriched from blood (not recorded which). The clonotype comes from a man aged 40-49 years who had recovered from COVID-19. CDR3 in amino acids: CASSQDRPYEQYF. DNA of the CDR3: TGTGCCAGCAGCCAAGACAGGCCCTACGAGCAGTACTTC.